The rows below give T cell receptor beta chains drawn from one sample of a study of cytotoxic CD8 clonotypes in ibrutinib-treated CLL. Libraries were prepared by immunoSEQ multiplex PCR; TCRdb keeps only in-frame clonotypes and omits some of them. Of about 140,000 clones in the sample, approximately 80% are singletons; the top ten hold less than 8.5%. Specimen: PBMCs, collected after 36 months of ibrutinib treatment. These receptors all stem from a human donor with chronic lymphocytic leukemia. CDR3s include the opening cysteine and the closing phenylalanine or tryptophan. The D gene is left open where the match is weak.

cdr3_aa	j_call	d_call	v_call
CSVSKGGGLGSYNEQFF	TRBJ2-1	NA	TRBV29-1
CAWSVNSGGAGEKLFF	TRBJ1-4	TRBD1	TRBV30
CASSSIRETFYEQYF	TRBJ2-7	NA	TRBV13
CASSPHRGTLDQPQHF	TRBJ1-5	TRBD1	TRBV5-6
CASNQLRDTQYF	TRBJ2-3	NA	TRBV28
CASSNKPDGSYEQYF	TRBJ2-7	NA	TRBV6-5
CASSLWRSTNEKLFF	TRBJ1-4	NA	TRBV2
CASSTLTGSSTGELFF	TRBJ2-2	TRBD1	TRBV9
CASSIQQNTEAFF	TRBJ1-1	NA	TRBV19
CSVPLAGEDTQYF	TRBJ2-3	TRBD2	TRBV29-1
CASSPDGKFVTQYF	TRBJ2-3	NA	TRBV18
CASSLDSPGQYF	TRBJ2-5	NA	TRBV11-1
CASSEAPAGLLEKLFF	TRBJ1-4	NA	TRBV6-1
CASSLDGHYEQYF	TRBJ2-7	NA	TRBV5-6
CASSVTGGGYGYTF	TRBJ1-2	TRBD1	TRBV5-1
CASRGWDSPLHF	TRBJ1-6	NA	TRBV6-5
CASSPGPGGIEAFF	TRBJ1-1	NA	TRBV5-6
CASSPSRRHTEAFF	TRBJ1-1	NA	TRBV27
CASSQGRNTEAFF	TRBJ1-1	NA	TRBV16
CASSLAFYNEQFF	TRBJ2-1	NA	TRBV4-2
CAWRPPSGILLGDTQYF	TRBJ2-3	TRBD2	TRBV30
CASSVDDNTQYF	TRBJ2-3	NA	TRBV9
CSVEEIGGSSYNEQFF	TRBJ2-1	TRBD2	TRBV29-1
CASSLGSVSNEKLFF	TRBJ1-4	NA	TRBV5-1
CATRYGRGFSNQPQHF	TRBJ1-5	NA	TRBV15
CASSFVGGYTF	TRBJ1-2	NA	TRBV5-4
CASSPGTSQFSQFF	TRBJ2-1	TRBD2	TRBV5-6
CASSWGTDRTYEQYF	TRBJ2-7	TRBD1	TRBV7-2
CASSLDRGGYGYTF	TRBJ1-2	TRBD1	TRBV11-1
CASSQEAGTYEQYF	TRBJ2-7	TRBD2	TRBV4-1
CASSEYRGLYEQYF	TRBJ2-7	TRBD1	TRBV27
CASSLQGYEQYF	TRBJ2-7	NA	TRBV5-1
CASSAQRGNLGTGELFF	TRBJ2-2	TRBD2	TRBV5-1
CASSLTGGGQPQHF	TRBJ1-5	TRBD1	TRBV27
CASSLDGAGARDTQYF	TRBJ2-3	TRBD2	TRBV11-2
CASSWDSGSGQPQHF	TRBJ1-5	NA	TRBV27
CAAWAGKYEQYF	TRBJ2-7	NA	TRBV6-6
CASSIEPARNYGYTF	TRBJ1-2	NA	TRBV19
CATSTEGGDTQYF	TRBJ2-3	NA	TRBV15
CASSLTGVHGYTF	TRBJ1-2	TRBD1	TRBV7-3
CASRPGTGAYEQYF	TRBJ2-7	TRBD1	TRBV6-5
CASRVTSRPTRHYGYTF	TRBJ1-2	NA	TRBV21-1
CSVGASGGGVIDTQYF	TRBJ2-3	TRBD2	TRBV29-1
CASSSKLGEQYF	TRBJ2-7	NA	TRBV5-6
CASSGNVDQPQHF	TRBJ1-5	NA	TRBV2